The 25 T cell receptor beta chains presented below share a single source sample, sequenced in a study of cytotoxic CD8 clonotypes in ibrutinib-treated CLL. The data were produced by immunoSEQ multiplex PCR, yet TCRdb's version contains in-frame clones alone and is incomplete. The sample consists of around 52,000 clones, around 60% of them appearing once. The source was PBMCs, collected after 24 months of ibrutinib treatment. The source is a human donor with chronic lymphocytic leukemia.

This clone has a handful of counts. V usage is TRBV7-9 and J usage is TRBJ1-1, with D tentatively TRBD1 (6 bases). Per the germline V gene, CDR1 is SEHNR and CDR2 is FQNEAQ (reference sequence). This CDR3 contains 17 residues. The germline V and J ends were trimmed by 3 bases and 0 bases, with 17 bases remaining between them. The CDR3 DNA is TGTGCCAGCAGCTTGGTCGGGGGCCAAGGGATGAACACTGAAGCTTTCTTT. It specifies CASSLVGGQGMNTEAFF.

J is TRBJ2-1 and V is TRBV2; tentatively, D is TRBD2 (5 bases). V lost 8 bases, J lost 7 bases, and 9 bases lay in between. Germline CDR1 SNHLY, CDR2 FYNNEI. The CDR3 spans 11 residues. The CDR3 loop is CASHTSNEQFF. Here the CDR3 DNA reads TGTGCCAGCCATACTAGTAATGAGCAGTTCTTC.

The V and J genes are TRBV6-5 and TRBJ1-2; 8 positions agree with TRBD1. The CDR3 loop spans 14 amino acids. V lost 8 bases, J lost 5 bases, and 10 bases stayed unmatched. Per germline, CDR1 MNHEY and CDR2 SVGAGI. CDR3 bases: TGTGCCAGCGCCCGCTTGGACAGGGCTTATGGCTACACCTTC. This codes for CASARLDRAYGYTF.

This chain uses TRBV5-4 with TRBJ2-3, with 10 bases aligning to TRBD1. Germline CDR1 SGHNT, CDR2 YYREEE (reference sequence). CDR3 size: 16 residues. V was clipped by 3 bases and J by 6 bases; unmatched bases: 10. Here the CDR3 DNA reads TGTGCCAGCAGCTCCCCTCGACAGGGGGCGCCGGATACGCAGTATTTT. Protein sequence: CASSSPRQGAPDTQYF. The whole variable domain, remainder taken from reference TRBV5-4 and TRBJ2-3, is ETGVTQSPTHLIKTRGQQVTLRCSSQSGHNTVSWYQQALGQGPQFIFQYYREEENGRGNFPPRFSGLQFPNYSSELNVNALELDDSALYLCASSSPRQGAPDTQYFGPGTRLTVL.

The sample holds a few counts of this clone. J is TRBJ1-5 and V is TRBV6-5; weak D call: TRBD1 (5 bases). V lost 2 bases to trimming and J lost 3 bases, with 8 bases between them. This CDR3 is 14 amino acids long. Per the germline V gene, CDR1 is MNHEY and CDR2 is SVGAGI. CDR3 sequence reads: CASSYGGYNQPQHF. CDR3 sequence (DNA): TGTGCCAGCAGTTACGGGGGTTACAATCAGCCCCAGCATTTT.

The chain carries TRBV2 and TRBJ1-1; tentatively, D is TRBD1 (6 bases). The germline V gene has CDR1 SNHLY and CDR2 FYNNEI. With 2 bases removed from V and 10 bases from J, the gap between germline ends came to 14 bases. This CDR3 region has 13 residues. This CDR3 reads CASSEQGMGLAFF. CDR3 DNA sequence: TGTGCCAGCAGTGAACAGGGGATGGGGTTAGCTTTCTTT.

This chain uses TRBV7-2 with TRBJ2-2; tentative D call: TRBD1 (5 bases). CDR3 length equals 14 residues. Looked up from germline, CDR1 is SGHTA and CDR2 is FQGNSA. V lost 5 bases and J 7 bases, leaving 14 bases between the germline ends. The CDR3 nucleotides read TGTGCCAGCAGCGTTACAGGTTCCAGCGGGGAGCTGTTTTTT. Residues: CASSVTGSSGELFF.

This sequence joins TRBV9 and TRBJ2-3, with D unresolved. V lost 0 bases and J 2 bases, leaving 10 bases between the germline ends. Germline assignment: CDR1 SGDLS and CDR2 YYNGEE. The CDR3 has 15 amino acids. CDR3 bases: TGTGCCAGCAGCGTAGGCAGCCTGGACACAGATACGCAGTATTTT. This encodes CASSVGSLDTDTQYF.

This clone was seen repeatedly, ten times or more. V is TRBV5-1 and J is TRBJ2-7, with 8 nucleotides matching TRBD2. The germline CDR1 and CDR2 sequences are SGHRS and YFSETQ. The ends lost 7 bases at V and 3 bases at J; junction bases unmatched: 18. The CDR3 sequence is 17 residues long. This CDR3 is CASSLSGGPAFYYEQYV. The DNA of the CDR3 is TGCGCCAGCTCGCTGAGCGGGGGCCCGGCGTTTTACTACGAGCAGTACGTC.

The chain employs TRBV5-4 and TRBJ1-1; a possible D gene is TRBD1 (5 bases). V was cut by 3 bases and J by 0 bases, with 6 bases left in between. The germline V gene has CDR1 SGHNT and CDR2 YYREEE (reference sequence). The CDR3 consists of 13 residues. CDR3 sequence: CASSSGMNTEAFF. CDR3 DNA: TGTGCCAGCAGCTCAGGGATGAACACTGAAGCTTTCTTT.

V usage is TRBV10-3 and J usage is TRBJ2-3, with D maybe TRBD2 (6 bases). The CDR3 is made up of 15 amino acids. CDR1 and CDR2 (germline): ENHRY, SYGVKD. Between the trimmed V and J ends, which lost 4 bases and 5 bases, there was a span of 16 bases. This CDR3 reads CAISGPGKGGDTQYF. As DNA, the CDR3 is TGTGCCATCAGTGGACCGGGAAAGGGAGGAGATACGCAGTATTTT.

This chain connects TRBV27 to TRBJ1-1; D may be TRBD1 (5 bases). V was clipped by 6 bases and J by 8 bases, with 10 bases between them. The germline gives CDR1 MNHEY, CDR2 SMNVEV (reference sequence). The CDR3 covers 11 residues. CDR3 sequence: CASRTVSEAFF. CDR3 DNA sequence: TGTGCCAGCAGGACAGTCTCGGAAGCTTTCTTT.

This chain connects TRBV13 to TRBJ2-7; the D gene could be TRBD1 or TRBD2 (7 bases each). Deletions cut 4 bases from V and 6 bases from J, with 10 bases between. CDR1 is PRHDT, CDR2 FYEKMQ, per germline (reference sequence). The CDR3 spans 12 residues. The CDR3 DNA reads as TGTGCCAGCAGCTCCAGGGGGGGCGAGCAGTACGTC. Translated, it gives CASSSRGGEQYV.

V gene TRBV29-1 combines with J gene TRBJ1-1; a possible D gene is TRBD1 (6 bases). The CDR3 has 10 amino acids. Germline-derived CDR1 and CDR2 are SQVTM and ANQGSEA. Trimming pared 5 bases from V and 5 bases from J, leaving 6 bases between. The CDR3 DNA sequence: TGCAGCGTTCAGGGGACTGAAGCTTTCTTT. This gives the protein CSVQGTEAFF.

The chain employs TRBV4-1 and TRBJ2-3; D might be TRBD1 (6 bases). Germline V gene sequence: CDR1 MGHRA, CDR2 YSYEKL. This CDR3 spans 17 amino acids. V was pared by 0 bases and J by 8 bases, with 21 bases between. CDR3 in amino acids: CASSQDRRRGLDSTQYF. The CDR3 nucleotides read TGCGCCAGCAGCCAAGATCGCCGCAGGGGATTAGATAGTACGCAGTATTTT.

In its sample, this clone was seen a few times. A read error may produce the germline difference seen at one junction end. The chain employs TRBV27 and TRBJ2-4; D is ambiguous. The CDR3 spans 9 residues. Germline V gene data show CDR1 as MNHEY and CDR2 as SMNVEV (reference sequence). CDR3 loop: CALYTAVDF. CDR3 in DNA: TGTGCCCTTTACACGGCGGTGGACTTC.

V is TRBV6-1 and J is TRBJ2-3; no clear D gene. V gave up 4 bases and J gave up 8 bases, with 4 bases separating them. This CDR3 is built from 10 residues. Germline lookup yields CDR1 MNHNS and CDR2 SASEGT. The CDR3 DNA follows: TGTGCCAGCAGTGTAGGTACGCAGTATTTT. This translates into CASSVGTQYF.

The chain is built from TRBV13 and TRBJ2-3; D is undetermined. From germline, CDR1 is PRHDT and CDR2 FYEKMQ (reference sequence). The CDR3 contains 13 residues. V was shortened by 5 bases and J by 3 bases, with 9 bases between the two germline ends. CDR3 sequence reads: CASSPPGTDTQYF. Written as DNA, the CDR3 is TGTGCCAGCAGCCCCCCCGGGACAGATACGCAGTATTTT. The variable domain in full, completed from reference TRBV13 and TRBJ2-3, reads AAGVIQSPRHLIKEKRETATLKCYPIPRHDTVYWYQQGPGQDPQFLISFYEKMQSDKGSIPDRFSAQQFSDYHSELNMSSLELGDSALYFCASSPPGTDTQYFGPGTRLTVL.

This clone was detected only a few times. This sequence joins TRBV6-5 and TRBJ1-1; 8 bases align to TRBD1. This CDR3 has 14 amino acids. Germline V gene sequence: CDR1 MNHEY, CDR2 SVGAGI. V gave up 6 bases and J gave up 3 bases; unmatched junction bases: 6. The CDR3 sequence is CASRDRASYTEAFF. CDR3 in DNA: TGTGCCAGCAGGGACAGGGCATCATACACTGAAGCTTTCTTT.

The chain combines TRBV5-4 with TRBJ2-3; perhaps TRBD2 as D (5 bases). CDR3 length equals 13 residues. Germline CDR1 and CDR2: SGHNT and YYREEE (reference sequence). Trimming removed 5 bases from V and 6 bases from J, with 13 bases in between. The CDR3 here is CASRPRDDDTQYF. CDR3 bases: TGTGCCAGCAGACCCCGGGATGACGATACGCAGTATTTT.

The V gene is TRBV4-1, the J gene TRBJ1-1; D uncertain. The CDR3 spans 15 residues. The germline V gene has CDR1 MGHRA and CDR2 YSYEKL. The V end was cut by 1 base, the J end by 0 bases, with 9 bases between. The CDR3 DNA reads TGCGCCAGCAGCCAAGCCGTTCTACTGAACACTGAAGCTTTCTTT. Amino acid sequence: CASSQAVLLNTEAFF.

This rearrangement joins TRBV6-5 to TRBJ2-7, with TRBD1 matching over 9 bases. Germline values: CDR1 MNHEY, CDR2 SVGAGI. V was clipped by 8 bases and J by 6 bases; unmatched bases: 8. CDR3 length: 13 amino acids. The CDR3 here is CASLGQGMFEQYF. The DNA for the CDR3 is TGTGCCAGCCTCGGACAGGGGATGTTCGAGCAGTACTTC.

This clone was seen a handful of times. The chain couples TRBV29-1 to TRBJ2-5; 8 nucleotides match TRBD1. Germline trimming cut 8 bases from V and 7 bases from J; bases unmatched to any gene: 15. The germline V gene has CDR1 SQVTM and CDR2 ANQGSEA. The CDR3 is 14 residues long. The DNA of the CDR3 is TGCAGCTCAACAGGGGGTCGTAATTTGGGGACCCAGTACTTC. Its translation is CSSTGGRNLGTQYF.

The chain has TRBV19 and TRBJ1-2; D ambiguous. This CDR3 is 15 amino acids long. Germline CDR1 LNHDA, CDR2 SQIVND (reference sequence). V lost 3 bases, J lost 0 bases, and 11 bases lay in between. CDR3 nucleotides: TGTGCCAGTAGTATTGGGCGGGGAGCTAACTATGGCTACACCTTC. Residues: CASSIGRGANYGYTF.

The table lists this clone with a few counts. The CDR3 DNA is TGTGCCAGTAACAAACAGGGGGGCCTGTATGGCTACACCTTC. Translating it yields CASNKQGGLYGYTF. The chain recombines TRBV19 with TRBJ1-2; 8 nucleotides agree with TRBD1. Germline CDR1 LNHDA, CDR2 SQIVND (reference sequence). Unmatched junction bases numbered 9, after V lost 7 bases and J lost 5 bases. The CDR3 is 14 residues long. Looking up the rest from reference TRBV19 and TRBJ1-2 gives the full variable domain: DGGITQSPKYLFRKEGQNVTLSCEQNLNHDAMYWYRQDPGQGLRLIYYSQIVNDFQKGDIAEGYSVSREKKESFPLTVTSAQKNPTAFYLCASNKQGGLYGYTFGSGTRLTVV.